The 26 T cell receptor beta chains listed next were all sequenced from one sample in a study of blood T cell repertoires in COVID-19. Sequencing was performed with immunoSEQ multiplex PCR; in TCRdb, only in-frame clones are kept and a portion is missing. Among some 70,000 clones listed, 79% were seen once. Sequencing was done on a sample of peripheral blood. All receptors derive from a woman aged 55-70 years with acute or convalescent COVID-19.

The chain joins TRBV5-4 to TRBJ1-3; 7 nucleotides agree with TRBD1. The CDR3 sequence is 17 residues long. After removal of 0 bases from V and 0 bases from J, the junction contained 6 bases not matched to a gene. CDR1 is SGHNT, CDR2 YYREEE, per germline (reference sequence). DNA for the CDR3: TGTGCCAGCAGCTTGGCCTCCTCAGGGGGCTCTGGAAACACCATATATTTT. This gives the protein CASSLASSGGSGNTIYF.

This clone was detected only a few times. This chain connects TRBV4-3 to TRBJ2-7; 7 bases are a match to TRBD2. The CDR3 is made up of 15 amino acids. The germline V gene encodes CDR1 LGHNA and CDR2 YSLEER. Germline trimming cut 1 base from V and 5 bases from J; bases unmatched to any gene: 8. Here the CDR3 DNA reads TGCGCCAGCAGCCAAGGGCTTGGGGGGGAGAACGAGCAGTACTTC. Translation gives CASSQGLGGENEQYF.

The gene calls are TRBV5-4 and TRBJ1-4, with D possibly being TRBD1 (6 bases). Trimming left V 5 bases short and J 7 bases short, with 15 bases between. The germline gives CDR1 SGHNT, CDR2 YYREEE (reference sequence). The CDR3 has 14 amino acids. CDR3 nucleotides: TGTGCCAGCAGATCGGCGGGGGGCGGTGAAAAACTGTTTTTT. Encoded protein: CASRSAGGGEKLFF.

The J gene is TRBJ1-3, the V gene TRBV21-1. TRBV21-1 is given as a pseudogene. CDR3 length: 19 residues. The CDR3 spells CASSKVYLGRGFSGNTIYF. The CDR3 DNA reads TGTGCCAGCAGCAAAGTGTACCTCGGTCGGGGTTTCTCTGGAAACACCATATATTTT.

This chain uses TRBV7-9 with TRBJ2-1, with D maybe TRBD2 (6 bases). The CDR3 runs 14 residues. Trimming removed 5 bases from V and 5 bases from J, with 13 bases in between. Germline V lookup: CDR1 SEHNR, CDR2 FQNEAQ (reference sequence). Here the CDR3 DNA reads TGTGCCAGCAGCCTGGGTGGAGGGAACAATGAGCAGTTCTTC. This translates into CASSLGGGNNEQFF. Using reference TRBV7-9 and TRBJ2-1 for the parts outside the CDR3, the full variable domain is DTGVSQNPRHKITKRGQNVTFRCDPISEHNRLYWYRQTLGQGPEFLTYFQNEAQLEKSRLLSDRFSAERPKGSFSTLEIQRTEQGDSAMYLCASSLGGGNNEQFFGPGTRLTVL.

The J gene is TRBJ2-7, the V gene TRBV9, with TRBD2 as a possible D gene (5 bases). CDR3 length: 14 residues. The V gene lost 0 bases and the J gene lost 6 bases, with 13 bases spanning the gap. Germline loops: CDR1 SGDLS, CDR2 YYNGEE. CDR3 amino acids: CASSVARVPAEQYF. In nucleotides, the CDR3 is TGTGCCAGCAGCGTAGCGAGGGTCCCCGCCGAGCAGTACTTC. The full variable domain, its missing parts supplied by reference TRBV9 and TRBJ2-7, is DSGVTQTPKHLITATGQRVTLRCSPRSGDLSVYWYQQSLDQGLQFLIQYYNGEERAKGNILERFSAQQFPDLHSELNLSSLELGDSALYFCASSVARVPAEQYFGPGTRLTVT.

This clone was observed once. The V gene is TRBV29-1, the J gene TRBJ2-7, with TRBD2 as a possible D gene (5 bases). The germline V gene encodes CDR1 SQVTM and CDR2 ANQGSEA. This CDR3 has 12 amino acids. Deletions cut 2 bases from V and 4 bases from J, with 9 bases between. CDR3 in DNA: TGCAGCGTTGAAACTACTAGATACGAGCAGTACTTC. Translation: CSVETTRYEQYF.

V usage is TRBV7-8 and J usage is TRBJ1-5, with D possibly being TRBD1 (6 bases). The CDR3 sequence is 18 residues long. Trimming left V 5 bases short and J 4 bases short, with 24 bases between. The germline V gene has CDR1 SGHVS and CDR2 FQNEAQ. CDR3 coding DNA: TGTGCCAGCAGCCGAGGGATAGGACAGACCTCATCTAATCAGCCCCAGCATTTT. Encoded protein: CASSRGIGQTSSNQPQHF.

DNA of the CDR3: TGTGCCAGCAACGCAGGGACGAACACCGGGGAGCTGTTTTTT. It encodes CASNAGTNTGELFF. The rearrangement uses TRBV7-9 and TRBJ2-2; D possibly corresponds to TRBD1 (5 bases). V was cut by 7 bases and J by 0 bases, with 9 bases left in between. CDR1 SEHNR and CDR2 FQNEAQ come from the germline V gene (reference sequence). The length of the CDR3 is 14 residues. The full variable domain, in which reference TRBV7-9 and TRBJ2-2 provide the parts outside the CDR3, is DTGVSQNPRHKITKRGQNVTFRCDPISEHNRLYWYRQTLGQGPEFLTYFQNEAQLEKSRLLSDRFSAERPKGSFSTLEIQRTEQGDSAMYLCASNAGTNTGELFFGEGSRLTVL.

In DNA, the CDR3 is TGTGCCATCAGTGAGTCGAGGGATGCCCTCGGCGGGAGCAATCAGCCCCAGCATTTT. Translation gives CAISESRDALGGSNQPQHF. The V and J genes are TRBV10-3 and TRBJ1-5; D is uncertain. Germline V gives CDR1 ENHRY, CDR2 SYGVKD. V was trimmed by 0 bases and J by 1 base, leaving 19 bases between them. The CDR3 length is 19 residues.

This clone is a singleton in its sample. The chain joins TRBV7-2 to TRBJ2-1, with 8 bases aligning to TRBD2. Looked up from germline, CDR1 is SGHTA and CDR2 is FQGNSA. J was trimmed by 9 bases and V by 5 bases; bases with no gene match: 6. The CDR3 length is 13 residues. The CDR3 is CASSKTSESEQFF. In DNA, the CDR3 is TGTGCCAGCAGCAAGACTAGCGAAAGTGAGCAGTTCTTC.

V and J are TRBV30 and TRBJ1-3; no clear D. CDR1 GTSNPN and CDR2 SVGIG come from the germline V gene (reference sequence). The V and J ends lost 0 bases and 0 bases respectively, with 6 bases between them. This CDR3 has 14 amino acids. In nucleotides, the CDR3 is TGTGCCTGGAGTGTACTCAACTCTGGAAACACCATATATTTT. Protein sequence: CAWSVLNSGNTIYF.

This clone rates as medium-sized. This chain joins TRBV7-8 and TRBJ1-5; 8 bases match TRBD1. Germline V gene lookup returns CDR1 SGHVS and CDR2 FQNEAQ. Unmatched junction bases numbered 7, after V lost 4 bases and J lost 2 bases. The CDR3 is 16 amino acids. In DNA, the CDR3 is TGTGCCAGCAGCTCCATTCAGACAGGGGGCAATCAGCCCCAGCATTTT. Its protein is CASSSIQTGGNQPQHF.

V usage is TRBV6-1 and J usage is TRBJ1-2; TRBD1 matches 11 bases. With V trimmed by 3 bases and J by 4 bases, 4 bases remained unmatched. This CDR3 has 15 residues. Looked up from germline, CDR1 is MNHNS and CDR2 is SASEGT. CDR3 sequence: CASSDRTGGIYGYTF. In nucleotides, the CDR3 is TGTGCCAGCAGTGACAGGACAGGGGGCATCTATGGCTACACCTTC.

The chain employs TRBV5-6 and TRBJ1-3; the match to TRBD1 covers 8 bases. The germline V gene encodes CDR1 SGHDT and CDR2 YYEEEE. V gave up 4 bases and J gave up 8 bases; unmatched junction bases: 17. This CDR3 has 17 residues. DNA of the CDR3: TGTGCCAGCAGCACCGGCCCTCTATCGACAGGGGAAGACACCATATATTTT. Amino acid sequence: CASSTGPLSTGEDTIYF.

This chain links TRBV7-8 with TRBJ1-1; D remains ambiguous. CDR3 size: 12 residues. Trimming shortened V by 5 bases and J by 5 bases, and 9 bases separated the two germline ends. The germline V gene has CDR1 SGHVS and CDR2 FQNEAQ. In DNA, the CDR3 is TGTGCCAGCAGCCTGTACCGGACTGAAGCTTTCTTT. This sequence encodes CASSLYRTEAFF. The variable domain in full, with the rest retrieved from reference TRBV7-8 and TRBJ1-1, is GAGVSQSPRYKVAKRGQDVALRCDPISGHVSLFWYQQALGQGPEFLTYFQNEAQLDKSGLPSDRFFAERPEGSVSTLKIQRTQQEDSAVYLCASSLYRTEAFFGQGTRLTVV.

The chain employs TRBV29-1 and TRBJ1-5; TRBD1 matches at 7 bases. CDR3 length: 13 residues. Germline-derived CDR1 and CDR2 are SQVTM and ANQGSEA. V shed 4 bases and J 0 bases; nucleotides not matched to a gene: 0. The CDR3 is CSVGQGSNQPQHF. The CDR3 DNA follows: TGCAGCGTTGGACAGGGTAGCAATCAGCCCCAGCATTTT. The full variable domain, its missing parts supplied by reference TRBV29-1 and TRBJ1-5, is SAVISQKPSRDICQRGTSLTIQCQVDSQVTMMFWYRQQPGQSLTLIATANQGSEATYESGFVIDKFPISRPNLTFSTLTVSNMSPEDSSIYLCSVGQGSNQPQHFGDGTRLSIL.

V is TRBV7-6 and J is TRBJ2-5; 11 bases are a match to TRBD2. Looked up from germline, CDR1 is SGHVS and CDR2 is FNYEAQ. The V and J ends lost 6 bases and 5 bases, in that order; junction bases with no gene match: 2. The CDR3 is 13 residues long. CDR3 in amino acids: CASSSSGGETQYF. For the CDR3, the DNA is TGTGCCAGCAGTTCTAGCGGGGGGGAGACCCAGTACTTC. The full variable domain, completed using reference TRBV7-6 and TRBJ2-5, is GAGVSQSPRYKVTKRGQDVALRCDPISGHVSLYWYRQALGQGPEFLTYFNYEAQQDKSGLPNDRFSAERPEGSISTLTIQRTEQRDSAMYRCASSSSGGETQYFGPGTRLLVL.

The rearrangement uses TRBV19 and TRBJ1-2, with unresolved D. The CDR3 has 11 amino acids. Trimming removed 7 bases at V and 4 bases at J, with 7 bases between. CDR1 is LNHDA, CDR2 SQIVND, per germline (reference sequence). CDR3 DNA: TGTGCCAGTATCGGTGTCTATGGCTACACCTTC. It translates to CASIGVYGYTF.

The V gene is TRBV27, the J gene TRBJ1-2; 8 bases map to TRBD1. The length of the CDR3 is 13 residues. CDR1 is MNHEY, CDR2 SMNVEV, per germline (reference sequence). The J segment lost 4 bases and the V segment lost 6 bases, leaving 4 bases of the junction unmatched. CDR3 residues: CASSPGQAYGYTF. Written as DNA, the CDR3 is TGTGCCAGCAGCCCGGGACAGGCCTATGGCTACACCTTC.

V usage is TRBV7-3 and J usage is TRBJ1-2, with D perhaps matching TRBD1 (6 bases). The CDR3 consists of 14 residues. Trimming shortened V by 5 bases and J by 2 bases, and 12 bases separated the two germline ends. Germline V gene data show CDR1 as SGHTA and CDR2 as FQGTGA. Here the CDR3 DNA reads TGTGCCAGCAGCCACTCCGGGACAAACTATGGCTACACCTTC. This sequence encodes CASSHSGTNYGYTF.

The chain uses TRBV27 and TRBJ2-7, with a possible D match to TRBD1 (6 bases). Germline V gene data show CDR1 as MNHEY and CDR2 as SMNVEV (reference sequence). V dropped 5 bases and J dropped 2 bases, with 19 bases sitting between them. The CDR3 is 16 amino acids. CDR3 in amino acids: CASSTSSGDFTYEQYF. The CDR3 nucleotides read TGTGCCAGCAGTACCTCCTCAGGGGATTTCACCTACGAGCAGTACTTC.

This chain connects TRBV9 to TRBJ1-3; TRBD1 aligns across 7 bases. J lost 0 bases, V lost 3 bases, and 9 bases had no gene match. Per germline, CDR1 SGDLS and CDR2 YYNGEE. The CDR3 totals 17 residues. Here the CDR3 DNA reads TGTGCCAGCAGCGAGGGGGCGAGTGGAGACTCTGGAAACACCATATATTTT. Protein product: CASSEGASGDSGNTIYF.

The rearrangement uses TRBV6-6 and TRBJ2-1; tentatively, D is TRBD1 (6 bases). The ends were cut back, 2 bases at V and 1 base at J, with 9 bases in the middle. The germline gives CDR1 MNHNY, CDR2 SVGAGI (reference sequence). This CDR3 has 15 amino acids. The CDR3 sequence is CASSYVQGSYNEQFF. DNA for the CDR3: TGTGCCAGCAGTTACGTACAGGGATCCTACAATGAGCAGTTCTTC.

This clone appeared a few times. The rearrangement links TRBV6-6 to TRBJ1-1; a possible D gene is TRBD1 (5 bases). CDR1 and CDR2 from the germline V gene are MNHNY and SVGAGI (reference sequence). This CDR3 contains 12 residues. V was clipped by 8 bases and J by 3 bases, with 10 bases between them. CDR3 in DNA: TGTGCCAGCGGTTGGGGGGACACTGAAGCTTTCTTT. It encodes CASGWGDTEAFF.

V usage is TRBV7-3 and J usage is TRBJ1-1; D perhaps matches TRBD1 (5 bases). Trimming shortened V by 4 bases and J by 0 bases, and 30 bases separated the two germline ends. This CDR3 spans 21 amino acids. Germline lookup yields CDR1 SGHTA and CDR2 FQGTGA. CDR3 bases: TGTGCCAGCAGCTACAAGAAACGTCAGGGCGCGGTCGATCTAATGAACACTGAAGCTTTCTTT. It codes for CASSYKKRQGAVDLMNTEAFF. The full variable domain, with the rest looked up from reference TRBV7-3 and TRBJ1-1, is GAGVSQTPSNKVTEKGKYVELRCDPISGHTALYWYRQSLGQGPEFLIYFQGTGAADDSGLPNDRFFAVRPEGSVSTLKIQRTERGDSAVYLCASSYKKRQGAVDLMNTEAFFGQGTRLTVV.